This T cell receptor (beta chain) was identified during a study of early T cells in non-severe SARS-CoV-2 infection. Attached unique molecular identifiers marked individual cDNA molecules. TCRdb ran MiXCR on the 5' RACE reads and lists one entry per CDR3 protein. The sample shows under 70,000 distinct CDR3 sequences, 15% of them seen only once. CDR3 length: 13 residues. Looked up from germline, CDR1 is SQVTM and CDR2 is ANQGSEA. V lost 0 bases and J lost 11, with 14 bases in between. The V gene is TRBV29-1, the J gene TRBJ1-3; no definite D call. Specimen: whole blood, collected at baseline. The receptor's source is an adult who was a healthcare worker with PCR-confirmed SARS-CoV-2 infection or an uninfected control (not recorded which). DNA of the CDR3: TGCAGCGTTGAAGATTCCCCGATGGGTCCCATATATTTT. Its protein is CSVEDSPMGPIYF.